The entry below gives a single T cell receptor (beta chain) sequence along with its context. As handled by the study authors: Amplification of reference gene primers provided the estimated nucleated cell counts. Libraries were prepared by immunoSEQ multiplex PCR; TCRdb keeps only in-frame clonotypes and omits some of them. V, J and clone size were drawn from that table, and D and trimming were deduced from the DNA. Altogether roughly 110,000 clones are present, roughly nine tenths being singletons, with the ten largest covering 4.9%. These data belong to a study of blood T cell repertoires in COVID-19. The wider study: Both acute and convalescent COVID-19 samples were obtained from the United States, Italy and Spain. Sources were T cells, B-cell-depleted T cells, or PBMCs; the material itself was cDNA or gDNA.

This CDR3 spans 17 amino acids. V was pared by 4 bases and J by 2 bases, with 9 bases of the junction left unmatched. The V gene's germline CDR1 is MGHRA and CDR2 YSYEKL. The chain joins TRBV4-1 to TRBJ2-3; 10 nucleotides line up with TRBD2. The sample taken for sequencing was peripheral blood. The TCR originated in a man aged 35 to 55 with active or convalescent COVID-19. CDR3 sequence: CASSRKLAGPNTDTQYF. Here the CDR3 DNA reads TGCGCCAGCAGCCGTAAACTAGCGGGGCCTAACACAGATACGCAGTATTTT.